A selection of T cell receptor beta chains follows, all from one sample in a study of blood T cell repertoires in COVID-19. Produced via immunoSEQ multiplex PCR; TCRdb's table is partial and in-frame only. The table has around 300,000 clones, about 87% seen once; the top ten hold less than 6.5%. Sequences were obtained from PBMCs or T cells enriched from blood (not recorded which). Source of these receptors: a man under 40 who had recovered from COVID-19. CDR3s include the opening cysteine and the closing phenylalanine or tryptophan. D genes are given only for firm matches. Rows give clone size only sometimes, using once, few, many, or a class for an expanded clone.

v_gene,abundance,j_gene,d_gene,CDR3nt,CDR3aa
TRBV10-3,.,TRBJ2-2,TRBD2,TGTGCCATCAGCCAGCGGGGGGGCCTAACCGGGGAGCTGTTTTTT,CAISQRGGLTGELFF
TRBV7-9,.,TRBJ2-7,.,TGTGCCAGCAGCTCGAGACGCCGGGGACACTCTGGGCAGTACTTC,CASSSRRRGHSGQYF
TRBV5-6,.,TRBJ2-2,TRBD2,TGTGCCAGCAGCCCTAGCGGGGGGAACACCGGGGAGCTGTTTTTT,CASSPSGGNTGELFF
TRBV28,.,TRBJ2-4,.,TGTGCCAGCAGCAAAGGGGCAGGGCTAGCCAAAAACATTCAGTACTTC,CASSKGAGLAKNIQYF
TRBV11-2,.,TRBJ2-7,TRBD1,TGTGCCAGCAGCTTATCATCCGGGACAGATCCCTACGAGCAGTACTTC,CASSLSSGTDPYEQYF
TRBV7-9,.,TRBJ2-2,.,TGTGCCAGCAGCCCGACTACAGGGTCCACCGGGGAGCTGTTTTTT,CASSPTTGSTGELFF
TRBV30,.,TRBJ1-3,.,TGTGCCTGGAACGGGGGGCTGTCAGGAAACACCATATATTTT,CAWNGGLSGNTIYF
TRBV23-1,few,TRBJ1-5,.,TGCGCCAGCAGTCAAACTTGTTTGGGGCAGGGAGGGGCCATAGGCAATCAGCCCCAGCATTTT,CASSQTCLGQGGAIGNQPQHF
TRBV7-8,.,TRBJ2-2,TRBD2,TGTGCCAGCAGCCGCGGACTAGCGGGGATTTACACCGGGGAGCTGTTTTTT,CASSRGLAGIYTGELFF
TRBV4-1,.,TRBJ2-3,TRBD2,TGCGCCAGCAGCCAAGATTTGGCGGGGGGATTAACTAGCACAGATACGCAGTATTTT,CASSQDLAGGLTSTDTQYF
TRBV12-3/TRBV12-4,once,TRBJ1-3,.,TGTGCCAGCAGTTTCGTGGGAAACACCATATATTTT,CASSFVGNTIYF
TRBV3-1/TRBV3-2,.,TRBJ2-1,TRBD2,TGTGCCAGCAGCCGCCGACTAGCGGGGGCATACAATGAGCAGTTCTTC,CASSRRLAGAYNEQFF
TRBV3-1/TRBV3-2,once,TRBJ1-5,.,TGTGCCAGCAGCGTAGACAGTAGCAATCAGCCCCAGCATTTT,CASSVDSSNQPQHF
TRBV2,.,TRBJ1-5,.,TGTGCCAGCAGTGCCCTGCAGGGGCTAAATCAGCCCCAGCATTTT,CASSALQGLNQPQHF
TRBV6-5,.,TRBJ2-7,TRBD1,TGTGCCAGCAGTTTCGGGACAGGGGACAACGAGCAGTACTTC,CASSFGTGDNEQYF
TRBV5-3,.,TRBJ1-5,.,TGTGCCAGAAGTCACAGGGTAAGCAATCAGCCCCAGCATTTT,CARSHRVSNQPQHF
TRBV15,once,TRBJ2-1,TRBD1,TGTGCCACCAGCAGAGGGACAGGACCCTACAATGAGCAGTTCTTC,CATSRGTGPYNEQFF
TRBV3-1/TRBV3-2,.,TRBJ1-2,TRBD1,TGTGCCAGCAGCCAAGCCCAGGGGGTGAATTACTATGGCTACACCTTC,CASSQAQGVNYYGYTF
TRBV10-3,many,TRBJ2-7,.,TGTGCCATCAGTGACCACTACGAGCAGTACTTC,CAISDHYEQYF
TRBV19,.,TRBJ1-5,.,TGTGCCAGTAGTAAAACAGGACAGACTAATCAGCCCCAGCATTTT,CASSKTGQTNQPQHF
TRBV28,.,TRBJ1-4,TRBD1,TGTGCCAGCATATCCCCCACGACAGGGACTAATGAAAAACTGTTTTTT,CASISPTTGTNEKLFF
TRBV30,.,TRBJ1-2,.,TGTGCCTGGAGCCCGACGGGCTATGGCTACACCTTC,CAWSPTGYGYTF
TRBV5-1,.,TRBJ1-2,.,TGCGCCAGCAGCCTCGGCGGGGTATATGGCTACACCTTC,CASSLGGVYGYTF
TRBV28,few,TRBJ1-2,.,TGTGCCAGCAGTCGGTCCCGACAGGCCGCCTATGGCTACACCTTC,CASSRSRQAAYGYTF
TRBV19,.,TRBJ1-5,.,TGTGCCAGTAGTATACGAGGGGGTTATCAGCCCCAGCATTTT,CASSIRGGYQPQHF
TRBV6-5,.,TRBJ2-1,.,TGTGCCAGCAGGGACACCTATCGCAATGAGCAGTTCTTC,CASRDTYRNEQFF
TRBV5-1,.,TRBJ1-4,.,TGCGCCAGCAGCTTGTACGCTACCGGGGAACTGTTTTTT,CASSLYATGELFF
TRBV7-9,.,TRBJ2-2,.,TGTGCCAGCAGCCGGGAGTCTGAGACCGGGGAGCTGTTTTTT,CASSRESETGELFF
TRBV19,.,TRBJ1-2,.,TGTGCCAGTAGTATCGGCGGGGGGAACTATGGCTACACCTTC,CASSIGGGNYGYTF
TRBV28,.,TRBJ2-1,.,TGTGCCAGCATTCCTTCCACAGATTACTCCTACAATGAGCAGTTCTTC,CASIPSTDYSYNEQFF
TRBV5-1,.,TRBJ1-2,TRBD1,TGCGCCAGCAGCCCTGGACAGGAACAGAGTGGCTACACCTTC,CASSPGQEQSGYTF
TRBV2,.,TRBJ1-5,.,TGTGCCAGCAGTTCCCCGCCCGGGGGGAATCAGCCCCAGCATTTT,CASSSPPGGNQPQHF
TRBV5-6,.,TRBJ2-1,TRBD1,TGTGCCAGCAGCTTGGGGACAGGGGGGTACAATGAGCAGTTCTTC,CASSLGTGGYNEQFF
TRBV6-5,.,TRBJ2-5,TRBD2,TGTGCCAGCAGTACCCCCCTAGCGGGGGTTCAGTACTTC,CASSTPLAGVQYF
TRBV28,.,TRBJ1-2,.,TGTGCCAGCGAGAGGACAGCCTCTAACTATGGCTACACCTTC,CASERTASNYGYTF
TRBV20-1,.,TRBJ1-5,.,TGCAGTGCTAGTTCGGGCAATCAGCCCCAGCATTTT,CSASSGNQPQHF
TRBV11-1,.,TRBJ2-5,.,TGTGCCAGCAGCTTAGGTACGAGAGAGACCCAGTACTTC,CASSLGTRETQYF
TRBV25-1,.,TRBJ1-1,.,TGTGCCAGCAGTGAAGAGGGGGACACTGAAGCTTTCTTT,CASSEEGDTEAFF
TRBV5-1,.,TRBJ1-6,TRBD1,TGCGCCAGCAGCGGAGGGACAGGGAGCTCACCCCTCCACTTT,CASSGGTGSSPLHF
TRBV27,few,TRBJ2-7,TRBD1,TGTGCCAGCAGCACAGGGGGCTACGAGCAGTACTTC,CASSTGGYEQYF
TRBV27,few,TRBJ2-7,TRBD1,TGTGCCAGCAGTACCCGGACAGGGTACGAGCAGTACTTC,CASSTRTGYEQYF
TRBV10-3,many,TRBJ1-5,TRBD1,TGTGCCACCGGGAGGGGGGAAACCAGGGGGGCGAGCCCCCAGCATTTT,CATGRGETRGASPQHF
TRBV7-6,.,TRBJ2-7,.,TGTGCCAGCAGCTCCCAGAGCGGTGACACCTACGAGCAGTACTTC,CASSSQSGDTYEQYF
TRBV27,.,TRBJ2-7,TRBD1,TGTGCCAGCAGCCCCGGGACAGTTCTCCACGAGCAGTACTTC,CASSPGTVLHEQYF
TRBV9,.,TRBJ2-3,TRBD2,TGTGCCAGCAGCGTAGCTAGCGGGGGGGCGGATACGCAGTATTTT,CASSVASGGADTQYF
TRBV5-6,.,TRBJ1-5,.,TGTGCCAGCAGCGAGGGACCCGGAGGGAATCAGCCCCAGCATTTT,CASSEGPGGNQPQHF
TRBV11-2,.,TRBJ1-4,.,TGTGCCAGCGGGGGGTTACGTGAAAAACTGTTTTTT,CASGGLREKLFF
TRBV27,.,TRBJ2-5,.,TGTGCCAGCAGTCCCGATCGGGAGACCCAGTACTTC,CASSPDRETQYF
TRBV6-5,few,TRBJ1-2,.,TGTGCCAGCAGTTACTCTTCGGACAGCTATGGCTACACCTTC,CASSYSSDSYGYTF
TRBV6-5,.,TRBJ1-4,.,TGTGCCAGCAGTTACTCGATTTCCGGGATTAATGAAAAACTGTTTTTT,CASSYSISGINEKLFF
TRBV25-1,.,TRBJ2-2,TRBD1,TGTGCCGTCTCGACAGGGGCGAACACCGGGGAGCTGTTTTTT,CAVSTGANTGELFF
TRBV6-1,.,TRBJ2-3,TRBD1,TGTGCCAGCAGTGAGACAGGGTTGGCGTATTTT,CASSETGLAYF
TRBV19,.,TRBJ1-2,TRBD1,TGTGCCAGTACCAAGGCGACAGGGTGGGACTATGGCTACACCTTC,CASTKATGWDYGYTF
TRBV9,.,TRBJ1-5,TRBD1,TGTGCCAGCAGCGTAGGCGGGACAGGGGATCAGCCCCAGCATTTT,CASSVGGTGDQPQHF
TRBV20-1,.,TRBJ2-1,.,TGCAGTGCGTTTTCAGGGAGGCAGCAGTTCTTC,CSAFSGRQQFF
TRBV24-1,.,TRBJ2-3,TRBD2,TGTGCCACCAGTGACCAAACTAGCGGGGCTGGAGATACGCAGTATTTT,CATSDQTSGAGDTQYF